The rows below give T cell receptor beta chains drawn from one sample of a study of breast tumors, draining lymph nodes, adjacent tissues. TCRdb ran MiXCR on the multiplex PCR reads and lists one entry per CDR3 protein. The sample yields 200,000 to 250,000 distinct CDR3 sequences, less than 40% seen once. The sequencing sample was made of axillary lymph node tissue. These receptors were collected from a female donor with breast cancer. Some clones in this sample may be carry-over from other donors' samples. The CDR3 runs from the conserved cysteine through the conserved F or W.

TRBV7-3	TRBJ2-2	CASSPGRLAGETGELFF
TRBV7-2	TRBJ1-4	CASSQGTAGEKLFF
TRBV9	TRBJ2-5	CASSLAGGGETRGTQYF
TRBV18	TRBJ1-3	CTSSPGTVVGNTIYF
TRBV6-5	TRBJ1-1	CASSRLTPAAFF
TRBV4-1	TRBJ2-7	CASSPSTHEQYF
TRBV28	TRBJ2-7	CASSTSDLIGYEQYF
TRBV10-2	TRBJ2-5	CASSWFTGVNQPQYF
TRBV20-1	TRBJ2-5	CGARRRVAYQETQYF
TRBV20-1	TRBJ2-5	CSARDRTAQETQYF
TRBV7-2	TRBJ2-1	CASSPAPIGANEQFF
TRBV9	TRBJ2-7	CASSATSWAYEQYF
TRBV29-1	TRBJ1-1	CSVEGSSWTEAFF
TRBV2	TRBJ1-5	CASREGTGSNQPQHF
TRBV25-1	TRBJ2-1	CASLLADGDNEQFF
TRBV5-1	TRBJ2-1	CASSLGGTGGRDEQFF
TRBV30	TRBJ2-6	CAWGSSSGANVLTF
TRBV7-9	TRBJ1-2	CASSLVGGTGTLFTGYTF
TRBV20-1	TRBJ2-6	CSARADSGANVLTF
TRBV6-6	TRBJ2-6	CASSYRGGANVLTF
TRBV24-1	TRBJ2-7	CAPGGLDGSYEQYF
TRBV7-9	TRBJ1-2	CASSPTGTSNFIANYGYTF
TRBV6-5	TRBJ2-3	CASSPEAGVANTQYF
TRBV5-8	TRBJ2-5	CASSPTSGRLETQYF
TRBV2	TRBJ2-1	CASQGRSYNEQFF
TRBV9	TRBJ2-7	CASSVTSQPYEQYF
TRBV7-2	TRBJ2-7	CASSLGGTSGAGSREQYF
TRBV6-5	TRBJ1-2	CASSHSRTGQGYTF
TRBV2	TRBJ2-3	CASSWTASTDTQYF
TRBV6-2/TRBV6-3	TRBJ2-5	CASSHTGLQQETQYF
TRBV7-3	TRBJ2-3	CASSLGRHPTDTQYF
TRBV7-9	TRBJ1-1	CASSSRGAEAFF
TRBV5-1	TRBJ2-6	CASSLGELAANVLTF
TRBV5-6	TRBJ1-2	CASSLQGPGYGYTF
TRBV2	TRBJ2-7	CASGTAVGGSYEQYF
TRBV18	TRBJ1-4	CASSPPRSGRGEKLFF
TRBV25-1	TRBJ2-3	CASSERFGTDTQYF
TRBV18	TRBJ2-3	CASSPTIGDTQYF
TRBV5-1	TRBJ2-1	CASSTVPANEQFF
TRBV5-1	TRBJ2-7	CASSNVAGSSYEQYF
TRBV6-6	TRBJ2-5	CASSYGGLERNQETQYF
TRBV28	TRBJ1-2	CASSTLRGGGYTF
TRBV6-5	TRBJ2-7	CASSQAGGINEQYF
TRBV29-1	TRBJ1-4	CSVVGGTNEKLFF
TRBV7-9	TRBJ2-5	CASSTDGLAVETKYF
TRBV2	TRBJ2-7	CASSGGRTGGAEDEQYF
TRBV19	TRBJ2-2	CASSSLGQGSGELFF
TRBV12-3/TRBV12-4	TRBJ2-2	CASSSPGVNTGELFF
TRBV4-2	TRBJ1-3	CASSQEYTAGNTIYF
TRBV5-4	TRBJ2-5	CASSWNRDSGETQYF
TRBV6-2/TRBV6-3	TRBJ2-1	CASSPPTSGRHSEQFF
TRBV9	TRBJ2-2	CASSVRTNTGELFF
TRBV24-1	TRBJ2-1	CATSDSKGLYNEQFF
TRBV20-1	TRBJ2-7	CSALPPGQGSNEQYF
TRBV5-1	TRBJ2-3	CASSLERLAGGLSTDTQYF
TRBV7-9	TRBJ2-5	CASSYGTGNHQETQYF
TRBV24-1	TRBJ2-3	CATSSVNPSTDTQYF
TRBV10-3	TRBJ1-1	CAIRMDSGAEAFF
TRBV6-5	TRBJ2-3	CASSYTTNGRALLSTDTQYF